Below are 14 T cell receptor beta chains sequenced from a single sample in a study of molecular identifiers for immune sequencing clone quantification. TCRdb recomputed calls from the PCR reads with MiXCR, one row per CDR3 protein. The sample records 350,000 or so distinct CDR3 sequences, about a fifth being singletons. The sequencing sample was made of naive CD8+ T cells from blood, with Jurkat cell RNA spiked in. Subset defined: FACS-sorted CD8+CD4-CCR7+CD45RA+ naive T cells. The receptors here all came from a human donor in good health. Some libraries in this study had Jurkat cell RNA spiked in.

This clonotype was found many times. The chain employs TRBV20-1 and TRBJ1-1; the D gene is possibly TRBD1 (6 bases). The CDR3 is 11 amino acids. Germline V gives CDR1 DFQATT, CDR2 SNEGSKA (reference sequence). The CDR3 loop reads CSGRGGTEAFF. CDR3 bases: TGCAGCGGGAGGGGGGGGACTGAAGCTTTCTTT.

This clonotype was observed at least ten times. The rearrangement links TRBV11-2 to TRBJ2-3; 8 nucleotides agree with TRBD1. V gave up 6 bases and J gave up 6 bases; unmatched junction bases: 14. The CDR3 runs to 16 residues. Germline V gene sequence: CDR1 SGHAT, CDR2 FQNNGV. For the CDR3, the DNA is TGTGCCAGCAGGGAGCTGGGACAGGCTCTTGTGGATACGCAGTATTTT. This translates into CASRELGQALVDTQYF.

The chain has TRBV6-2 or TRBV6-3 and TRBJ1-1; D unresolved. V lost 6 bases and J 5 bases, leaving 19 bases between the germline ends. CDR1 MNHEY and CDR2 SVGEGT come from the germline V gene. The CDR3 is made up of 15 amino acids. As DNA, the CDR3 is TGTGCCAGCAGAAACCCGCGGGAGAGGAAAACTGAAGCTTTCTTT. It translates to CASRNPRERKTEAFF.

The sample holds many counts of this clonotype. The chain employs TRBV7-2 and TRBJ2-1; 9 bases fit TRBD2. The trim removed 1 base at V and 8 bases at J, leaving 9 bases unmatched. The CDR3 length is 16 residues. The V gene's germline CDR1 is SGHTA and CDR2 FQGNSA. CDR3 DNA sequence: TGTGCCAGCAGCTTAGTGTTTGGACTAGCGATAGATGAGCAGTTCTTC. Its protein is CASSLVFGLAIDEQFF.

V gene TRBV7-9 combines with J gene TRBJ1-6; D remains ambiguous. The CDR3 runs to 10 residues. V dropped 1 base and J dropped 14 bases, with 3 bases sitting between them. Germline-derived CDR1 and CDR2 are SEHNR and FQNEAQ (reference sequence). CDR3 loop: CASSLESLHF. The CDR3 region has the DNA TGTGCCAGCAGCTTAGAGTCCCTCCACTTT.

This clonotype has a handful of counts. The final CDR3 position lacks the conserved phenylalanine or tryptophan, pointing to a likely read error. This CDR3 is CSIAEAFL. CDR3 nucleotide sequence: TGCAGTATCGCTGAAGCTTTCCTT. J is TRBJ1-1 and V is TRBV20-1; no firm D call. The CDR3 has 8 residues. The V and J ends lost 8 bases and 6 bases respectively, with 4 bases between them. The germline gives CDR1 DFQATT, CDR2 SNEGSKA (reference sequence).

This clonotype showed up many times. The CDR3 reads CASSPQRGAADTQYF. The DNA of the CDR3 is TGTGCCAGCAGTCCCCAGCGGGGGGCCGCAGATACGCAGTATTTT. The chain combines TRBV7-8 with TRBJ2-3, with TRBD2 matching 9 bases. The CDR3 covers 15 residues. Trimming took 6 bases from V and 4 from J; bases not matched to a gene: 8. Germline V lookup: CDR1 SGHVS, CDR2 FQNEAQ.

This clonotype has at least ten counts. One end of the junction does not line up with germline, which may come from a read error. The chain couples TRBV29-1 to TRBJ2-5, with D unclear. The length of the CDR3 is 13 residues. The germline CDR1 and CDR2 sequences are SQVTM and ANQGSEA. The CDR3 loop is CGVESQNEETQYF. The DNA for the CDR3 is TGCGGCGTTGAGTCACAAAACGAGGAGACCCAGTACTTC.

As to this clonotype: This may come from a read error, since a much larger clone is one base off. Here the CDR3 reads CASSPNLRPYEQYF. In nucleotides, the CDR3 is TGTGCCAGTTCGCCCAACCTACGGCCCTACGAGCAGTACTTC. The chain carries TRBV19 and TRBJ2-7; D is undetermined. The germline gives CDR1 LNHDA, CDR2 SQIVND (reference sequence). CDR3 size: 14 residues. Between the trimmed V and J ends, which lost 8 bases and 2 bases, there was a span of 16 bases.

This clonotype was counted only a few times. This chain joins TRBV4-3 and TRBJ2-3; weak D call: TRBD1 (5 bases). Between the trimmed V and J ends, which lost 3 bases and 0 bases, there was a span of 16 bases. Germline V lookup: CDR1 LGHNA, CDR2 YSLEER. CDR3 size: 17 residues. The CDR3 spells CASSQYLETDSTDTQYF. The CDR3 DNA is TGCGCCAGCAGCCAGTACCTTGAGACAGACAGCACAGATACGCAGTATTTT.

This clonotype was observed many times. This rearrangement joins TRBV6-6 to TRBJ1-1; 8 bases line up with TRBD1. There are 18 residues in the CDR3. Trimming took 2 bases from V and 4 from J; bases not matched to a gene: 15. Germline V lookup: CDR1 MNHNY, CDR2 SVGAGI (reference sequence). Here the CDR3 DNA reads TGTGCCAGCAGTTACACCCGACAGGGGATTGTTTTCGGCACTGAAGCTTTCTTT. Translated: CASSYTRQGIVFGTEAFF.

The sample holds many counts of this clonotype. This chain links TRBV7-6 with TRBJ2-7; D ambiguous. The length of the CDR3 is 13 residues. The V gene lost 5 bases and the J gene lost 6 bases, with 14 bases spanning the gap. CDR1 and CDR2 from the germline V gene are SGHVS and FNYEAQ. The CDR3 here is CASSPLFDLEQYF. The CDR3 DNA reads TGTGCCAGCAGCCCCCTCTTCGACCTCGAGCAGTACTTC.

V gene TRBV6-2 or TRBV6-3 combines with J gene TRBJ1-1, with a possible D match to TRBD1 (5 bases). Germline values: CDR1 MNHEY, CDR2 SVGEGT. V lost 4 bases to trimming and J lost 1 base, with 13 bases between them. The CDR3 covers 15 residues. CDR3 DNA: TGTGCCAGCAGTTCCTTCTTGGGACCGAACACTGAAGCTTTCTTT. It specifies CASSSFLGPNTEAFF.

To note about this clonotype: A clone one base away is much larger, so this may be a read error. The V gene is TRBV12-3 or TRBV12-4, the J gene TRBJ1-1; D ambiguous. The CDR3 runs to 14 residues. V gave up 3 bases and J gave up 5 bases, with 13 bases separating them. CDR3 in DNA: TGTGCCAGCAGTTTGGTATCCATGGGGACTGAAGCTTTCTTT. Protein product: CASSLVSMGTEAFF.